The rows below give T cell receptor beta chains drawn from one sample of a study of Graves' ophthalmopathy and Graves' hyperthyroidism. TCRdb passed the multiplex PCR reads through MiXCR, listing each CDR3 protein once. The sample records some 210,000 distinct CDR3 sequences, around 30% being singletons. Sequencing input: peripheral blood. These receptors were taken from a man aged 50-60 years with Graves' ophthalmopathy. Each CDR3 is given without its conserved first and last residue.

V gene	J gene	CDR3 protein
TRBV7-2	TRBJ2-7	ASSLQGGTEQY
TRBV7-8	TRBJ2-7	ATGHTSYEQY
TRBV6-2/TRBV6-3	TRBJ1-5	ASRLDRGFNQPQH
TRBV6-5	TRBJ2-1	ASSYSIAAFREDEQF
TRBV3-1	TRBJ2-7	ASSQPGQGVHEQY
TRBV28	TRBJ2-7	ASSQPLLSGYEQY
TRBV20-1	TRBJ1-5	SASTDSNQPQH
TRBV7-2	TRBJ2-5	ASSLVLRGETQY
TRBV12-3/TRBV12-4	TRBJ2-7	ASSWSYEQY
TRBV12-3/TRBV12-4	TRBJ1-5	ASSPRGQPQH
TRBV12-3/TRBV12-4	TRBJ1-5	ASSLGRAGGNQPQH
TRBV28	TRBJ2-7	ARVDPGHRFYEQY
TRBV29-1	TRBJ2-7	SASGGRSYEQY
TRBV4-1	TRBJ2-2	ASSQTGGSGELF
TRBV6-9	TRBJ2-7	ASCIYRDAPYEQY
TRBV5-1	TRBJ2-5	ASTEPMGQETQY
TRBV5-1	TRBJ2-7	ASSLARGRPQEQY
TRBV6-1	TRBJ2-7	ASRGDMREQY
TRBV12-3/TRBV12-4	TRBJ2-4	ASSLFLRQGAKNIQY
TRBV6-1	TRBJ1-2	ASSKDQVNYGYT
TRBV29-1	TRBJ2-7	SVGQGEHEQY
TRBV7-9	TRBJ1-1	ASSLNMDTEAF
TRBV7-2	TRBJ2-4	ASSLHRESGIQY
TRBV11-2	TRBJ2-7	ASSLEGRLAGSYEQY
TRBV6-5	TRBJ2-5	ASSSLGGRLAVEETQY
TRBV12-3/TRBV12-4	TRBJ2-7	ASTLGARSNSYEQY
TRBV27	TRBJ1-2	ASSSGQAFYGYT
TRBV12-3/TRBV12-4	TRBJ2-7	ASSSRAQRYEQY
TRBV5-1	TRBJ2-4	ASSLGLAGGHIQY
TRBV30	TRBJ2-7	AWNPGLSYEQY
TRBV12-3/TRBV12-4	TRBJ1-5	ASSTGEGVYSNQPQH